Sequencing of this T cell receptor (beta chain) was carried out in a study of blood T cell repertoires in COVID-19. In the study overall: Samples taken during acute and convalescent COVID-19 were collected in the United States, Italy and Spain.

All enrollees were roughly 18 to 90 years old and from 20 to 30 US areas. Clinical history reported by participants formed the basis on which cohorts were assigned. For recovered donors of Cohort 3, there were two negative PCRs, clearance, or symptom resolution. The CDR3 has 15 amino acids. CDR1 and CDR2 (germline): SQVTM, ANQGSEA. V lost 4 bases and J lost 2, with 18 bases in between. The repertoire was sequenced with immunoSEQ multiplex PCR; TCRdb's copy has only in-frame clones and lacks some. The sample contains just over 300,000 clones, 89% of which appear only once. The sequence came from a woman aged 40 to 49 who had recovered from COVID-19. The genes are TRBV29-1 and TRBJ2-7, with TRBD1 as a possible D gene (6 bases). What was sequenced was PBMCs or T cells enriched from blood (not recorded which). This CDR3 is CSVGKGQGTPYEQYF. The CDR3 DNA reads as TGCAGCGTTGGGAAGGGGCAGGGGACCCCCTACGAGCAGTACTTC.